Included here is one TCR beta chain sequence, with context. This clone turned up a few times. It has no known antigen specificity. No base quality information exists; no much larger clone differs at one position. The donors were included in the validation cohort of over a hundred subjects, a group kept apart from the roughly 730-subject first cohort. These data originate in a study of cytomegalovirus exposure and HLA in healthy donors (TCRdb year 2017). About the full investigation: According to a later analysis, one platform produced both the roughly 110 validation repertoires and the 666 repertoires of the first cohort. The study was designed to test whether signatures of past pathogen exposure could be identified by cataloging public T cell receptors. In addition to the first cohort of 666 subjects, a separate validation cohort of 120 different subjects was used. To predict cytomegalovirus infection status, the study combined high-throughput TCR immunosequencing, statistical association of individual TCRs with disease status, and machine learning.

CDR1 and CDR2 were assigned from the germline V gene as SQVTM and ANQGSEA. The CDR3, cysteine through phenylalanine, is 12 amino acids long. Solely the CDR3 DNA is kept, with 36 bases framed from the first base. V is cut back by 4 bases and J by 7 bases, with 5 bases in the junction unmatched. The study at large found these results: Of the cluster scores, approximately 95% were above 0 in a later analysis, which found that TCRs clustered in the first cohort also tended to co-occur in the roughly 130 validation repertoires. The classifier was reported to diagnose cytomegalovirus status with high specificity and sensitivity in both the original and validation cohorts. Across donors, most TCR sequences were observed very rarely, whereas some public TCRs were present in many individuals. The authors suggested that the approach could potentially be extended to other disease states and immunological phenotypes. A later analysis had no HLA typing for the validation cohort, so co-occurrence there was scored across all 110 or so repertoires. In the study, around 160 TCR beta chains were listed as associated with cytomegalovirus. In vitro tests confirmed that a few of the cytomegalovirus-associated TCR beta chains recognize cytomegalovirus antigens.

Libraries were prepared through the immunoSEQ multiplex PCR assay. In the paper's pipeline: A statistical classification framework was built for diagnosing cytomegalovirus status from the catalog of TCR beta chain sequences. This is the immuneACCESS table as TCRdb keeps it, with only in-frame sequences that have V and J called. A part of the clones is gone; compared with another copy, unresolved V genes explain less than half, and the rest is unexplained. The DNA was the basis for D and trimming; V, J and clone size are from that table. The sample table contains some 150,000 clones; only one count was recorded for 87% of them. The biggest ten clones account for more than 1.3% of the sample.

Here the chain combines TRBV29-1 and TRBJ1-2, with 8 bases matching TRBD1. The sequence was collected from a woman aged 25 to 45 in good health and CMV-seronegative. Input material: PBMCs. CDR3 region: CSVGVDRAGYTF. The DNA sequence is as follows: TGCAGCGTTGGAGTGGACAGGGCTGGCTACACCTTC.